The 26 T cell receptor beta chains reported below all come from one sample, sequenced in a study of regulatory T cells in long-lasting Graves disease. Sample time point: persistent/refractory GD, antithyroid drugs over 5 years with positive TRAb. Following extraction of RNA from PBMCs, that RNA was used to make the TCR library. Relying on iRepertoire HTBI primers and Arm-PCR of CDR3 regions, the team built TCR beta libraries. MiXCR, applied by TCRdb to the multiplex PCR reads, yields one record per CDR3 protein. Of roughly 400,000 distinct CDR3 sequences listed, around 20% were seen once; the top ten hold less than 25%. Sequencing used peripheral blood mononuclear cells (PBMCs), obtained when the disease was refractory, from a patient treated with antithyroid drugs. All receptors derive from a female donor with Graves disease.

Of note for this clonotype: Relative to the germline gene, one junction end is altered; a read error may explain this. CDR3 residues: CASSSPVNTEAFF. As DNA, the CDR3 is TGTGCCAGCTCATCACCAGTGAACACTGAAGCTTTCTTT. V and J are TRBV18 and TRBJ1-1; unclear D gene. The CDR3 sequence is 13 residues long. Germline V lookup: CDR1 KGHSH, CDR2 LQKENI.

This clonotype turned up a few times. V gene TRBV2 combines with J gene TRBJ2-2; D not certain. The germline V gene has CDR1 SNHLY and CDR2 FYNNEI. This CDR3 has 12 residues. V lost 11 bases to trimming and J lost 2 bases, with 9 bases between them. The CDR3 protein is CAVQKNTGELFF. For the CDR3, the DNA is TGTGCCGTTCAGAAAAACACCGGGGAGCTGTTTTTT.

This clonotype turned up a few times. The chain uses TRBV27 and TRBJ2-6; TRBD2 matches 12 bases. V shed 7 bases and J 0 bases; nucleotides not matched to a gene: 4. The CDR3 is made up of 17 amino acids. Germline V gene data show CDR1 as MNHEY and CDR2 as SMNVEV (reference sequence). The CDR3 protein is CASKPTSGSSGANVLTF. Written as DNA, the CDR3 is TGTGCCAGCAAGCCGACTAGCGGGAGCTCTGGGGCCAACGTCCTGACTTTC.

There are a few counts of this clonotype. The CDR3 nucleotides read TGTGCCAGCAGCCCACCGGCTAGCGGGAGTAAAGGCGGGGAGCTGTTTTTT. Amino acid sequence: CASSPPASGSKGGELFF. The chain is built from TRBV7-9 and TRBJ2-2, with TRBD2 matching 10 bases. The CDR3 has 17 residues. Trimming at V came to 5 bases and at J to 7 bases, leaving 13 bases not matched to a gene. Germline lookup yields CDR1 SEHNR and CDR2 FQNEAQ (reference sequence).

This clonotype was seen just once. The chain carries TRBV20-1 and TRBJ2-3; possible D gene TRBD2, 7 bases. Germline V lookup: CDR1 DFQATT, CDR2 SNEGSKA (reference sequence). CDR3 length equals 15 residues. Trimming cost V 6 bases and J 3 bases, with 19 bases left between them. The CDR3 reads CSALSGGTKTDTQYF. CDR3 bases: TGCAGTGCCCTCTCGGGGGGCACTAAGACAGATACGCAGTATTTT.

This clonotype was detected ten times or more. The chain has TRBV5-1 and TRBJ2-6, with 9 bases aligning to TRBD1. V lost 3 bases and J lost 2; bases outside the gene matches: 0. Per germline, CDR1 SGHRS and CDR2 YFSETQ. CDR3 length: 15 residues. The CDR3 here is CASSWTGAGANVLTF. CDR3 in DNA: TGCGCCAGCAGCTGGACAGGGGCTGGGGCCAACGTCCTGACTTTC.

This clonotype was counted between two and nine times. The gene calls are TRBV6-5 and TRBJ2-7; TRBD1 agrees at 7 bases. Germline V gene data show CDR1 as MNHEY and CDR2 as SVGAGI. J gave up 7 bases and V 0 bases, and 9 bases lay outside the gene matches. The CDR3 extends over 15 amino acids. CDR3 loop: CASSYSDRTVREQYF. CDR3 sequence (DNA): TGTGCCAGCAGTTACTCGGACAGGACCGTTAGAGAGCAGTACTTC.

The V and J genes are TRBV7-3 and TRBJ2-3; D not resolved. V lost 4 bases and J 7 bases, leaving 6 bases between the germline ends. Germline lookup yields CDR1 SGHTA and CDR2 FQGTGA. The CDR3 is 11 residues long. The CDR3 protein is CASSSDNTQYF. Written as DNA, the CDR3 is TGTGCCAGCAGCTCGGATAATACGCAGTATTTT.

Of note for this clonotype: This sequence may be a read error, since a much larger clone differs from it by one base. The chain employs TRBV6-1 and TRBJ1-1; possible D gene TRBD1, 6 bases. V was cut by 5 bases and J by 0 bases, with 28 bases left in between. The germline gives CDR1 MNHNS, CDR2 SASEGT. The CDR3 length is 20 residues. Here the CDR3 reads CASSPSSRGAGPGMNTEAFF. The CDR3 DNA sequence: TGTGCCAGCAGTCCTAGTTCTCGGGGGGCAGGACCGGGAATGAACACTGAAGCTTTCTTT.

The chain uses TRBV7-9 and TRBJ2-4; possibly TRBD2 for D (6 bases). Trimming left V 6 bases short and J 16 bases short, with 22 bases between. The CDR3 is made up of 13 amino acids. The germline V gene has CDR1 SEHNR and CDR2 FQNEAQ (reference sequence). DNA of the CDR3: TGTGCCAGCAGACGTATGGCGGGACTCCCGAATTACTTC. Residues: CASRRMAGLPNYF.

The chain joins TRBV30 to TRBJ1-3; unclear D gene. This CDR3 comprises 12 residues. The V gene lost 3 bases and the J gene lost 2 bases, with 5 bases spanning the gap. Looked up from germline, CDR1 is GTSNPN and CDR2 is SVGIG (reference sequence). The CDR3 region has the DNA TGTGCCTGGAGAGGGCCTGGAAACACCATATATTTT. Protein: CAWRGPGNTIYF.

The table lists this clonotype with many counts. The chain employs TRBV6-2 or TRBV6-3 and TRBJ2-7; 8 bases map to TRBD1. Losses at the gene ends were 0 bases for V and 2 bases for J; bases not matched to a gene: 12. In germline, CDR1 is MNHEY, CDR2 SVGEGT. This CDR3 comprises 18 residues. CDR3 DNA: TGTGCCAGCAGTTACTCGATTTCCGGAGAACAGGGGGCCTACGAGCAGTACTTC. It specifies CASSYSISGEQGAYEQYF.

This clonotype came up a few times. The J gene is TRBJ2-5, the V gene TRBV20-1, with 7 nucleotides matching TRBD2. The V gene end was trimmed by 5 bases and the J gene end by 4 bases; junction bases not matched to a gene: 10. The CDR3 runs to 14 residues. The germline V gene encodes CDR1 DFQATT and CDR2 SNEGSKA (reference sequence). CDR3 sequence: CSAPHGGGPETQYF. CDR3 sequence (DNA): TGCAGTGCTCCCCACGGGGGAGGGCCAGAGACCCAGTACTTC.

The chain carries TRBV12-3 or TRBV12-4 and TRBJ2-4; D gene uncertain. V was clipped by 2 bases and J by 3 bases, with 14 bases between them. CDR3 size: 16 residues. This chain's CDR3 is CASSLYVGSVKNIQYF. The CDR3 DNA follows: TGTGCCAGCAGTTTATATGTGGGCTCAGTCAAAAACATTCAGTACTTC.

This chain joins TRBV5-4 and TRBJ1-2, with D unresolved. Trimming removed 1 base at V and 1 base at J, with 8 bases between. CDR1 SGHNT and CDR2 YYREEE come from the germline V gene (reference sequence). There are 14 residues in the CDR3. CDR3 residues: CASSLSQVNYGYTF. DNA for the CDR3: TGTGCCAGCAGCTTGTCCCAGGTTAACTATGGCTACACCTTC.

This clonotype was seen ten or more times. The chain has TRBV11-2 and TRBJ2-7, with a possible D match to TRBD2 (5 bases). The CDR3 sequence is 15 residues long. Trimming took 5 bases from V and 5 from J, leaving 19 bases between them. CDR1 and CDR2 from the germline V gene are SGHAT and FQNNGV. The CDR3 reads CASSPQRILSDEQYF. The DNA for the CDR3 is TGTGCCAGCAGCCCCCAGCGGATCCTGAGTGACGAGCAGTACTTC.

This clonotype was recorded at least ten times. V is TRBV6-1 and J is TRBJ2-5, with D possibly being TRBD2 (6 bases). This CDR3 spans 16 amino acids. CDR1 and CDR2 from the germline V gene are MNHNS and SASEGT. V lost 0 bases and J lost 10, with 21 bases in between. This chain's CDR3 is CASSEAPSGHPQVQYF. The CDR3 DNA reads as TGTGCCAGCAGTGAAGCGCCGAGCGGGCACCCCCAAGTCCAGTACTTC.

To note about this clonotype: One junction end disagrees with the germline gene, perhaps due to a read error. The rearrangement joins TRBV20-1 to TRBJ2-6; tentative D call: TRBD1 (5 bases). This CDR3 has 16 amino acids. Germline CDR1 is DFQATT and CDR2 is SNEGSKA (reference sequence). The DNA of the CDR3 is TGCAGTGCCCCGGGCCATCCTCGCTCTGGGGCCAGCGTCCTGACTTTC. Translation gives CSAPGHPRSGASVLTF.

This chain joins TRBV3-1 and TRBJ2-7, with D possibly matching TRBD1 (5 bases). V lost 3 bases and J lost 6, with 12 bases in between. The CDR3 is 13 residues long. The germline CDR1 and CDR2 sequences are LGHDT and YNNKEL (reference sequence). The CDR3 nucleotides are TGTGCCAGCAGCCAGGGTCAAGGGGTCGAGCAGTACTTC. The encoded protein is CASSQGQGVEQYF.

This clonotype has only a few counts. In nucleotides, the CDR3 is TGCAGCGCCTCTCAGTGGGAGGTAGGCGAGCAGTACTTC. Translating it yields CSASQWEVGEQYF. The gene calls are TRBV29-1 and TRBJ2-7, with a possible D match to TRBD2 (6 bases). V gave up 7 bases and J gave up 6 bases, with 19 bases separating them. Germline values: CDR1 SQVTM, CDR2 ANQGSEA. The CDR3 is made up of 13 amino acids.

This clonotype was observed at least ten times. The chain is built from TRBV20-1 and TRBJ2-7; perhaps TRBD2 as D (6 bases). This CDR3 has 13 amino acids. V gave up 6 bases and J gave up 0 bases, with 12 bases separating them. Germline CDR1 and CDR2: DFQATT and SNEGSKA (reference sequence). This chain's CDR3 is CSAGASDSYEQYF. The CDR3 bases are TGCAGTGCAGGAGCTAGCGACTCCTACGAGCAGTACTTC.

Only a few counts were recorded for this clonotype. The chain employs TRBV29-1 and TRBJ2-6; D is unclear. CDR3 length equals 16 residues. V was trimmed by 5 bases and J by 0 bases, leaving 14 bases between them. Germline V lookup: CDR1 SQVTM, CDR2 ANQGSEA. CDR3: CSVRASGASGANVLTF. In nucleotides, the CDR3 is TGCAGCGTTCGGGCGAGTGGTGCCTCTGGGGCCAACGTCCTGACTTTC. The full variable domain, completed using reference TRBV29-1 and TRBJ2-6, is SAVISQKPSRDICQRGTSLTIQCQVDSQVTMMFWYRQQPGQSLTLIATANQGSEATYESGFVIDKFPISRPNLTFSTLTVSNMSPEDSSIYLCSVRASGASGANVLTFGAGSRLTVL.

This chain joins TRBV30 and TRBJ2-2; D is possibly TRBD2 (7 bases). CDR3 length equals 17 residues. Germline lookup yields CDR1 GTSNPN and CDR2 SVGIG (reference sequence). Trimming pared 1 base from V and 6 bases from J, leaving 21 bases between. CDR3 amino acids: CAWSALTGGGGAGELFF. CDR3 nucleotide sequence: TGTGCCTGGAGTGCGTTGACAGGCGGGGGTGGCGCCGGGGAGCTGTTTTTT.

The chain joins TRBV28 to TRBJ2-7; D uncertain. Germline V gene data show CDR1 as MDHEN and CDR2 as SYDVKM. Trimming cost V 5 bases and J 5 bases, with 19 bases left between them. The CDR3 is made up of 15 amino acids. This CDR3 is CASSPPSQFSNEQYF. The DNA for the CDR3 is TGTGCCAGCAGTCCCCCGAGTCAGTTCTCTAACGAGCAGTACTTC. Full variable domain (outside the CDR3, taken from reference TRBV28 and TRBJ2-7): DVKVTQSSRYLVKRTGEKVFLECVQDMDHENMFWYRQDPGLGLRLIYFSYDVKMKEKGDIPEGYSVSREKKERFSLILESASTNQTSMYLCASSPPSQFSNEQYFGPGTRLTVT.

Only a few counts were recorded for this clonotype. This chain links TRBV12-3 or TRBV12-4 with TRBJ1-1; the D gene is possibly TRBD1 (5 bases). With 6 bases removed from V and 7 bases from J, the gap between germline ends came to 15 bases. This CDR3 region has 13 residues. The CDR3 protein is CASRSTGLLEAFF. For the CDR3, the DNA is TGTGCCAGCAGGAGTACGGGACTTCTTGAAGCTTTCTTT.

The chain has TRBV7-3 and TRBJ2-2; 7 bases are a match to TRBD2. This CDR3 has 16 residues. Losses at the gene ends were 5 bases for V and 2 bases for J; bases not matched to a gene: 8. The germline V gene has CDR1 SGHTA and CDR2 FQGTGA. CDR3 nucleotide sequence: TGTGCCAGCAGCCCTGGGACTATCCTTAACACCGGGGAGCTGTTTTTT. It codes for CASSPGTILNTGELFF.